A selection of T cell receptor beta chains follows, all from one sample in a study of vaccination effects on CD4 cells after COVID-19. These receptors' antigens are unknown. TCRdb's table, derived via immunoSEQ multiplex PCR, lists solely in-frame clones and lacks some. Of 20,000 to 25,000 clones in the sample, roughly 73% were seen once. This material consisted of CD4+ T cells from PBMCs cultured with HCoV-NL63 spike peptides, taken before COVID-19 vaccination. These receptors all stem from a human donor who received a COVID-19 vaccine. CDR3s include the opening cysteine and the closing phenylalanine or tryptophan. Each record gives: V gene, J gene, D gene, clone size, CDR3 length, CDR3 DNA, CDR3 protein. D genes are given only for firm matches. Clone size appears in some rows only: once, few, many, or a class for an expanded clone.

TRBV19,TRBJ2-7,-,-,11,TGTGCCAGTAGCAGGGGCGGCGAGCAGTACTTC,CASSRGGEQYF
TRBV5-5,TRBJ2-1,-,few,13,TGTGCCAGCAGGTTGGACTTCGTGAATGAGCAGTTCTTC,CASRLDFVNEQFF
TRBV5-1,TRBJ1-2,-,-,14,TGCGCCAGCAGCTTGGATCAGGCAACCTATGGCTACACCTTC,CASSLDQATYGYTF
TRBV3-1/TRBV3-2,TRBJ1-5,-,few,13,TGTGCCAGCAGCCAAGATACGAATCAGCCCCAGCATTTT,CASSQDTNQPQHF
TRBV9,TRBJ1-2,-,once,13,TGTGCCAGCAGCGCGGGACGAAACTATGGCTACACCTTC,CASSAGRNYGYTF
TRBV21-1,TRBJ2-2,-,-,19,TGTGCCAGCACCTCAGCATGGGGACTAGCGGGGGTAAACACCGGGGAGCTGTTTTTT,CASTSAWGLAGVNTGELFF
TRBV7-6,TRBJ1-2,TRBD1,-,15,TGTGCCAGCAGCTTAGGGACAGGGTTGGGCTATGGCTACACCTTC,CASSLGTGLGYGYTF
TRBV18,TRBJ2-1,-,-,13,TGTGCCAGCTCACCACTCAGAAACAATGAGCAGTTCTTC,CASSPLRNNEQFF
TRBV28,TRBJ1-1,TRBD1,-,16,TGTGCCAGCAGTTTCCGGACAGGGGGCGGTGGCACTGAAGCTTTCTTT,CASSFRTGGGGTEAFF
TRBV7-9,TRBJ1-2,-,once,14,TGTGCCAGCAGCTTACGGGCAGGGACTTATGGCTACACCTTC,CASSLRAGTYGYTF
TRBV9,TRBJ1-6,-,-,14,TGTGCCAGCAGCGTAGGTCCAGGGAATTCACCCCTCCACTTT,CASSVGPGNSPLHF
TRBV19,TRBJ1-5,-,-,17,TGTGCCAGTAGTATAGTTGGAGGGGGAATAGGCAATCAGCCCCAGCATTTT,CASSIVGGGIGNQPQHF
TRBV5-1,TRBJ1-6,TRBD1,-,17,TGCGCCAGCAGCTTGGGTGGGGACAGTTCAGACAATTCACCCCTCCACTTT,CASSLGGDSSDNSPLHF
TRBV3-1/TRBV3-2,TRBJ1-2,-,-,13,TGTGCCAGCAGCCACGGAGCTAACTATGGCTACACCTTC,CASSHGANYGYTF
TRBV9,TRBJ1-1,-,-,14,TGTGCCAGCAGTTCAGATCCGGAGAACACTGAAGCTTTCTTT,CASSSDPENTEAFF
TRBV2,TRBJ1-1,TRBD1,few,12,TGTGCCAGCAGTTCAGGGGGATGGGAAGCTTTCTTT,CASSSGGWEAFF
TRBV6-1,TRBJ2-1,-,-,12,TGTGCCAGCAGTGAATGGCCTTACGAGCAGTTCTTC,CASSEWPYEQFF
TRBV3-1/TRBV3-2,TRBJ2-7,TRBD2,once,18,TGTGCCAGCAGCCAGGCCAGGGACTGGCGGGGGAGCTCCTACGAGCAGTACTTC,CASSQARDWRGSSYEQYF
TRBV5-1,TRBJ1-6,TRBD1,few,15,TGCGCCAGCAGCATGCGACAGGGTTCGAATTCACCCCTCCACTTT,CASSMRQGSNSPLHF
TRBV6-5,TRBJ1-1,-,-,12,TGTGCCAGCAGGACTGGACAGACTGAAGCTTTCTTT,CASRTGQTEAFF
TRBV5-1,TRBJ1-1,-,-,16,TGCGCCAGCAGCTTGGGGGCAGCACTTATGAACACTGAAGCTTTCTTT,CASSLGAALMNTEAFF
TRBV28,TRBJ2-1,-,once,16,TGTGCCAGCAGTTTGGGGGGGGCTAACTCCTACAATGAGCAGTTCTTC,CASSLGGANSYNEQFF
TRBV6-6,TRBJ1-3,-,-,15,TGTGCCAGCAGCCCGGACAACAACTCTGGAAACACCATATATTTT,CASSPDNNSGNTIYF